The clone carrying this T cell receptor (beta chain) was detected many times. The antigen is undetermined. This entry comes from a study of T cells in Graves' hyperthyroidism and ophthalmopathy. Uncontrolled infection, other autoimmune disease, pregnancy or lactation led to exclusion. Any symptoms of ophthalmopathy came after the first hyperthyroidism diagnosis, from which the blood sample dates. Trimming removed 0 bases from V and 1 base from J, with 12 bases in between. Looked up from germline, CDR1 is SGHVS and CDR2 is FNYEAQ. The CDR3 length is 16 residues. Study-wide findings and caveats: Most clonotypes expanded in the thyroid (above 0.001) were also present in blood.

Regions amplified from RNA transcripts were the TCR beta CDR3 regions. The TCR CDR3 first-round RT-PCR relied on the HTBI primer set. TCRdb re-called the multiplex PCR reads with MiXCR, one entry per CDR3 protein. The sample includes some 140,000 distinct CDR3 sequences, around 20% of them seen just once. This clonotype was sampled from a woman in her fifties or sixties with Graves' hyperthyroidism that later progressed to Graves' ophthalmopathy. The sequencing sample was made of blood. This chain uses TRBV7-6 with TRBJ2-5, with a tentative D call TRBD2 (5 bases). The CDR3 DNA is TGTGCCAGCAGCTTAGCGGCTAGCATTACCCAAGAGACCCAGTACTTC. Translating gives CASSLAASITQETQYF.